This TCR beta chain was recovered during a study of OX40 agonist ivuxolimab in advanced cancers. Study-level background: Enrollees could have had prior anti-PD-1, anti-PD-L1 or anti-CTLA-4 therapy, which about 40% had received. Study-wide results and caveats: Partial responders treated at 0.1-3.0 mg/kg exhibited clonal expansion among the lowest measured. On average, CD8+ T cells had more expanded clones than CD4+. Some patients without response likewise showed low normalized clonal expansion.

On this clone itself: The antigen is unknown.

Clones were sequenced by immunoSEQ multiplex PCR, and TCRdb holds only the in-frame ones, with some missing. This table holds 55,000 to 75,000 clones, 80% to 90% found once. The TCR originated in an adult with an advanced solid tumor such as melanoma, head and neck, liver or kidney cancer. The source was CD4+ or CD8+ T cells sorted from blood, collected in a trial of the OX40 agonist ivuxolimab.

The CDR3: CASRWENSSYNEQFF. The CDR3 coding sequence is TGTGCCAGCCGTTGGGAGAACAGCTCCTACAATGAGCAGTTCTTC. The chain recombines TRBV28 with TRBJ2-1; possibly TRBD2 for D (5 bases). V was clipped by 8 bases and J by 0 bases, with 14 bases between them. The CDR3 loop spans 15 amino acids. Germline V gene lookup returns CDR1 MDHEN and CDR2 SYDVKM. The full variable domain, its missing parts supplied by reference TRBV28 and TRBJ2-1, is DVKVTQSSRYLVKRTGEKVFLECVQDMDHENMFWYRQDPGLGLRLIYFSYDVKMKEKGDIPEGYSVSREKKERFSLILESASTNQTSMYLCASRWENSSYNEQFFGPGTRLTVL.